Listed below are T cell receptor beta chains from one sample, sequenced in a study of T cell repertoires in cytomegalovirus infection. MiXCR, run by TCRdb on the reads, gives a single entry per CDR3 protein. The sample includes about 770,000 distinct CDR3 sequences, just under 30% seen only once; the top ten take over 10%. No cognate antigen is known for these TCRs. The sample consisted of cultured CD8+ T cells from PBMCs, taken from culture after CMV antigen stimulation. These TCRs come from a human donor in good health (CMV status not recorded). Some clones in this sample may be carry-over from other donors' samples. The CDR3 runs from the conserved cysteine through the conserved F or W. A D gene is named only where the DNA matches it firmly. Part of the rows lack a size; the others show once, few, many or a class for expanded clones.

few,NA,TRBJ1-1,TRBV7-9,CASSPLPGQNTEAFF,TGTGCCAGCAGCCCACTGCCGGGACAAAACACTGAAGCTTTCTTT
once,TRBD1,TRBJ1-1,TRBV12-3/TRBV12-4,CASSGTGGLGTEAFF,TGTGCCAGCAGTGGGACAGGGGGTCTTGGCACTGAAGCTTTCTTT
NA,TRBD1,TRBJ2-2,TRBV7-9,CASSLATGETGELFF,TGTGCCAGCAGCTTAGCAACAGGGGAAACCGGGGAGCTGTTTTTT
NA,TRBD1,TRBJ1-5,TRBV7-6,CASSLLTGMDQPQHF,TGTGCCAGCAGCTTACTGACAGGGATGGATCAGCCCCAGCATTTT
NA,NA,TRBJ1-1,TRBV27,CASSGTGFMNTEAFF,TGTGCCAGCAGTGGAACAGGGTTCATGAACACTGAAGCTTTCTTT
NA,NA,TRBJ2-5,TRBV27,CASRGPGAQKTQYF,TGTGCCAGCAGGGGGCCGGGAGCCCAGAAGACCCAGTACTTC
NA,NA,TRBJ2-3,TRBV28,CASSAGQGVSDTQYF,TGTGCCAGCAGTGCGGGACAAGGAGTTTCAGATACGCAGTATTTT
few,NA,TRBJ2-2,TRBV7-2,CASSSRQVPTGELFF,TGTGCCAGCAGCTCCCGACAGGTTCCCACCGGGGAGCTGTTTTTT
few,NA,TRBJ1-2,TRBV29-1,CSVAAGSNYGYTF,TGCAGCGTTGCGGCAGGCAGTAACTATGGCTACACCTTC
many,TRBD2,TRBJ2-1,TRBV7-2,CASSPRERGAGYNEQFF,TGTGCCAGCAGCCCGAGGGAGCGGGGGGCAGGGTACAATGAGCAGTTCTTC
NA,TRBD2,TRBJ2-5,TRBV13,CASRLTSGGFEETQYF,TGTGCCAGCAGGTTGACTAGCGGGGGGTTTGAAGAGACCCAGTACTTC
few,NA,TRBJ1-2,TRBV2,CASLTPINYGYTF,TGTGCCAGCCTTACACCGATTAACTATGGCTACACCTTC
many,TRBD2,TRBJ2-3,TRBV24-1,CATSEKLAGGRTDTQYF,TGTGCCACCAGTGAGAAACTAGCGGGGGGGCGCACAGATACGCAGTATTTT
NA,NA,TRBJ1-1,TRBV7-2,CASNHRLMNTEAFF,TGTGCCAGCAACCATCGGCTCATGAACACTGAAGCTTTCTTT
NA,NA,TRBJ2-1,TRBV7-6,CASSSLPNYNEQFF,TGTGCCAGCAGCTCGCTACCTAACTACAATGAGCAGTTCTTC
few,NA,TRBJ2-5,TRBV12-3/TRBV12-4,CASSFSGSLGDPQYF,TGTGCCAGCAGTTTTTCCGGGTCCCTCGGGGATCCCCAGTACTTC
few,NA,TRBJ2-3,TRBV6-2/TRBV6-3,CASSTAIGPRRTDTQYF,TGTGCCAGCAGTACCGCCATAGGGCCGCGGAGGACAGATACGCAGTATTTT
NA,NA,TRBJ1-1,TRBV10-3,CATLILRGADTEAFF,TGTGCCACTTTGATTCTACGGGGGGCGGACACTGAAGCTTTCTTT
NA,NA,TRBJ1-2,TRBV5-1,CASSLAGISYGYTF,TGCGCCAGCAGCTTGGCCGGGATCTCCTATGGCTACACCTTC
NA,NA,TRBJ1-2,TRBV11-2,CASSFGGDGYTF,TGTGCCAGCAGCTTTGGGGGAGATGGCTACACCTTC
many,TRBD1,TRBJ1-2,TRBV27,CASSFGQDYGYTF,TGTGCCAGCAGCTTTGGACAGGACTATGGCTACACCTTC
many,NA,TRBJ2-1,TRBV7-8,CASSPTGRGPPDEQFF,TGTGCCAGCAGTCCGACCGGGAGGGGGCCTCCCGATGAGCAGTTCTTC
NA,NA,TRBJ1-1,TRBV19,CASSILRDTEAFF,TGTGCCAGTAGTATTTTGAGGGACACTGAAGCTTTCTTT
NA,NA,TRBJ1-5,TRBV12-5,CASGVQGSNQPRHF,TGTGCTAGTGGTGTACAGGGTAGCAATCAGCCCCGGCATTTT
NA,NA,TRBJ2-5,TRBV7-3,CASSGIDQETQYF,TGTGCCAGCAGCGGGATAGATCAAGAGACCCAGTACTTC
NA,NA,TRBJ1-2,TRBV20-1,CSAGGSDYFNYGYTF,TGCAGTGCTGGAGGGTCGGACTATTTCAACTATGGCTACACCTTC
NA,NA,TRBJ2-3,TRBV12-3/TRBV12-4,CASSPGHRPLF,TGTGCATCCAGCCCTGGACATAGACCCCTTTTT
many,NA,TRBJ1-2,TRBV7-6,CASSQIEGPVGYTF,TGTGCCAGCAGCCAAATCGAGGGACCCGTCGGCTACACCTTC
once,TRBD1,TRBJ2-1,TRBV29-1,CSVERGTGDQFF,TGCAGCGTTGAACGGGGGACAGGGGATCAGTTCTTC
NA,TRBD2,TRBJ2-1,TRBV7-8,CASSFQAGGLHEQFF,TGTGCCAGCAGCTTCCAAGCGGGGGGCCTCCATGAGCAGTTCTTC
few,TRBD1,TRBJ1-5,TRBV27,CASTATGESNQPQHF,TGTGCCAGCACCGCTACAGGGGAGAGCAATCAGCCCCAGCATTTT
few,NA,TRBJ2-2,TRBV7-3,CASSASGTGELFF,TGTGCCAGCAGCGCCTCTGGGACCGGGGAGCTGTTTTTT
NA,NA,TRBJ1-2,TRBV7-8,CASSKTLAGLDGYTF,TGTGCCAGCAGCAAAACACTCGCGGGACTTGATGGCTACACCTTC
many,NA,TRBJ2-1,TRBV7-6,CASSLALSAYNEQFF,TGTGCCAGCAGCTTAGCGCTGTCTGCATACAATGAGCAGTTCTTC
few,NA,TRBJ1-1,TRBV4-2,CASSPLSGLNTEAFF,TGTGCCAGCAGCCCCTTAAGCGGACTGAACACTGAAGCTTTCTTT
many,NA,TRBJ2-1,TRBV5-4,CASSHGVLRYNEQFF,TGTGCCAGCAGTCACGGGGTGCTGCGATACAATGAGCAGTTCTTC
NA,NA,TRBJ2-3,TRBV12-3/TRBV12-4,CASRHDRTDTQYF,TGTGCCAGCAGACACGACCGCACAGATACGCAGTATTTT
few,NA,TRBJ1-5,TRBV6-1,CASDASNQPQHF,TGTGCCAGCGACGCAAGCAATCAGCCCCAGCATTTT
NA,TRBD1,TRBJ2-1,TRBV7-9,CASSDGQGNNEQFF,TGTGCCAGCAGCGACGGACAGGGGAACAATGAGCAGTTCTTC
many,NA,TRBJ2-5,TRBV28,CASSRPGPAGETQYF,TGTGCCAGCAGTCGCCCGGGGCCCGCGGGAGAGACCCAGTACTTC
NA,NA,TRBJ1-2,TRBV4-1,CASSQVGDINRYTF,TGCGCCAGCAGCCAAGTCGGGGATATAAACCGCTACACCTTC
NA,NA,TRBJ2-3,TRBV18,CASSLLGTSGEDTQYF,TGTGCCAGCTCACTCCTCGGGACCTCGGGGGAAGATACGCAGTATTTT
few,TRBD2,TRBJ2-2,TRBV3-1,CASSSLTPTSGEYTGELFF,TGTGCCAGCAGTTCTTTAACCCCTACTAGCGGGGAATACACCGGGGAGCTGTTTTTT
few,TRBD1,TRBJ1-2,TRBV6-1,CASRPRQGYYGYTF,TGTGCCAGCAGACCCCGACAGGGGTACTATGGCTACACCTTC
NA,TRBD1,TRBJ1-5,TRBV24-1,CATSDGDRGLNQPQHF,TGTGCCACCAGTGATGGGGACAGGGGGTTGAATCAGCCCCAGCATTTT
many,NA,TRBJ1-4,TRBV7-8,CASSFLLSGATNEKLFF,TGTGCCAGCAGCTTCTTGCTCTCAGGAGCAACTAATGAAAAACTGTTTTTT
many,NA,TRBJ1-1,TRBV7-6,CASSLTTGANTEAFF,TGTGCCAGCAGCTTAACGACCGGGGCCAACACTGAAGCTTTCTTT
NA,NA,TRBJ2-7,TRBV10-3,CAISEYGSEQYF,TGTGCCATCAGTGAATATGGTTCCGAGCAGTACTTC
NA,NA,TRBJ2-3,TRBV24-1,CATSDREDTQYF,TGTGCCACCAGTGATAGGGAAGATACGCAGTATTTT
once,TRBD1,TRBJ1-2,TRBV15,CATSGRSDRVYYGYTF,TGTGCCACCAGCGGACGGTCGGACAGGGTTTACTATGGCTACACCTTC
many,TRBD1,TRBJ1-5,TRBV7-2,CASSQLDGTGYQPQHF,TGTGCCAGCAGCCAATTAGACGGGACAGGATATCAGCCCCAGCATTTT
NA,NA,TRBJ2-7,TRBV6-1,CASSRTTSSYEQYF,TGTGCCAGCAGTAGAACGACGAGCTCCTACGAGCAGTACTTC
NA,NA,TRBJ2-5,TRBV4-1,CASSQVQKGGGETQYF,TGCGCCAGCAGCCAAGTCCAAAAGGGAGGAGGGGAGACCCAGTACTTC
many,TRBD1,TRBJ1-5,TRBV7-2,CASSSGQKRGLSNQPQHF,TGTGCCAGCAGCTCGGGACAGAAAAGGGGGCTGAGCAATCAGCCCCAGCATTTT
NA,NA,TRBJ1-4,TRBV20-1,CSARKETVFNEKLFF,TGCAGTGCTAGAAAAGAGACGGTATTTAATGAAAAACTGTTTTTT